These T cell receptor beta chains were read from a single sample in a study of shared clonotypes between healthy human individuals. This table comes from immunoSEQ multiplex PCR, and its TCRdb copy is limited to in-frame clones, with some not included. The table includes millions of clones, 93% detected once. Sequencing input: naive CD8+ T cells from PBMCs. These receptors originate from a man between 18 and 35 years old in good health. Some clones in this sample may be carry-over from other donors' samples. Each CDR3 is given with its conserved first and last residue. D genes are given only for firm matches. Expanded clones are given a class, and other clones once, few, many or no size at all.

len: 15; v_gene: TRBV6-5; abundance: -; j_gene: TRBJ2-3; d_gene: -; CDR3aa: CASSPSGRSTDTQYF; CDR3nt: TGTGCCAGCAGTCCCAGTGGCAGGAGCACAGATACGCAGTATTTT
len: 13; v_gene: TRBV10-3; abundance: -; j_gene: TRBJ2-3; d_gene: -; CDR3aa: CAISGGSTDTQYF; CDR3nt: TGTGCCATCAGTGGGGGTAGCACAGATACGCAGTATTTT
len: 11; v_gene: TRBV5-5; abundance: -; j_gene: TRBJ2-7; d_gene: -; CDR3aa: CASSRGYEQYF; CDR3nt: TGTGCCAGCAGCCGGGGGTACGAGCAGTACTTC
len: 15; v_gene: TRBV9; abundance: -; j_gene: TRBJ2-7; d_gene: TRBD2; CDR3aa: CASSSGLAPTYEQYF; CDR3nt: TGTGCCAGCAGCTCGGGACTAGCGCCCACCTACGAGCAGTACTTC
len: 15; v_gene: TRBV4-1; abundance: -; j_gene: TRBJ1-1; d_gene: TRBD1; CDR3aa: CASSSWTGIYTEAFF; CDR3nt: TGCGCCAGCAGCTCGTGGACAGGGATATACACTGAAGCTTTCTTT
len: 14; v_gene: TRBV28; abundance: -; j_gene: TRBJ2-3; d_gene: TRBD1; CDR3aa: CASRQAGGEDTQYF; CDR3nt: TGTGCCAGCCGCCAGGCAGGGGGCGAGGATACGCAGTATTTT
len: 15; v_gene: TRBV5-1; abundance: -; j_gene: TRBJ2-5; d_gene: TRBD1; CDR3aa: CASSFGAGGGETQYF; CDR3nt: TGCGCCAGCAGCTTCGGAGCAGGGGGCGGGGAGACCCAGTACTTC
len: 13; v_gene: TRBV28; abundance: -; j_gene: TRBJ2-7; d_gene: TRBD1; CDR3aa: CASSPTGDYEQYF; CDR3nt: TGTGCCAGCAGTCCGACAGGGGACTACGAGCAGTACTTC
len: 13; v_gene: TRBV6-1; abundance: once; j_gene: TRBJ1-5; d_gene: -; CDR3aa: CASSDRMDQPQHF; CDR3nt: TGTGCCAGCAGTGATCGTATGGATCAGCCCCAGCATTTT
len: 16; v_gene: TRBV28; abundance: -; j_gene: TRBJ2-2; d_gene: TRBD2; CDR3aa: CASTLTGTRPTGELFF; CDR3nt: TGTGCCAGCACCCTTACCGGGACTAGACCGACCGGGGAGCTGTTTTTT
len: 13; v_gene: TRBV7-9; abundance: -; j_gene: TRBJ1-1; d_gene: -; CDR3aa: CASSDTLTGEAFF; CDR3nt: TGTGCCAGCAGTGACACGTTAACAGGTGAAGCTTTCTTT
len: 14; v_gene: TRBV27; abundance: few; j_gene: TRBJ1-1; d_gene: -; CDR3aa: CASSQGQSYTEAFF; CDR3nt: TGTGCCAGCAGTCAGGGCCAAAGTTACACTGAAGCTTTCTTT
len: 11; v_gene: TRBV29-1; abundance: -; j_gene: TRBJ2-1; d_gene: -; CDR3aa: CSAPIYNEQFF; CDR3nt: TGCAGTGCCCCTATCTACAATGAGCAGTTCTTC
len: 11; v_gene: TRBV4-1; abundance: -; j_gene: TRBJ1-1; d_gene: -; CDR3aa: CASSQGGEAFF; CDR3nt: TGCGCCAGCAGCCAAGGTGGTGAAGCTTTCTTT
len: 14; v_gene: TRBV6-1; abundance: once; j_gene: TRBJ1-2; d_gene: TRBD1; CDR3aa: CASSGQGSRHGYTF; CDR3nt: TGTGCCAGCAGTGGACAGGGATCTAGGCATGGCTACACCTTC
len: 16; v_gene: TRBV9; abundance: -; j_gene: TRBJ2-3; d_gene: TRBD2; CDR3aa: CASSALSGRGTDTQYF; CDR3nt: TGTGCCAGCAGCGCATTAAGCGGGAGGGGGACAGATACGCAGTATTTT
len: 13; v_gene: TRBV28; abundance: -; j_gene: TRBJ1-2; d_gene: -; CDR3aa: CASSLGQNYGYTF; CDR3nt: TGTGCCAGCAGTTTAGGGCAGAACTATGGCTACACCTTC
len: 12; v_gene: TRBV29-1; abundance: -; j_gene: TRBJ2-4; d_gene: -; CDR3aa: CSVEDRDTKGYF; CDR3nt: TGCAGCGTTGAAGATAGGGATACGAAGGGGTACTTC
len: 16; v_gene: TRBV10-3; abundance: -; j_gene: TRBJ1-6; d_gene: TRBD1; CDR3aa: CAISRTGASINSPLHF; CDR3nt: TGTGCCATCAGCAGGACAGGGGCCAGCATTAATTCACCCCTCCACTTT
len: 14; v_gene: TRBV27; abundance: -; j_gene: TRBJ2-2; d_gene: -; CDR3aa: CASSEQGVTGELFF; CDR3nt: TGTGCCAGCAGTGAACAGGGAGTAACCGGGGAGCTGTTTTTT
len: 13; v_gene: TRBV27; abundance: -; j_gene: TRBJ2-7; d_gene: TRBD1; CDR3aa: CASSRDRGVEQYF; CDR3nt: TGTGCCAGCAGCCGGGACAGGGGAGTCGAGCAGTACTTC
len: 15; v_gene: TRBV7-9; abundance: -; j_gene: TRBJ2-7; d_gene: TRBD1; CDR3aa: CASSPSTGGLYEQYF; CDR3nt: TGTGCCAGCAGCCCGTCGACAGGGGGACTCTACGAGCAGTACTTC
len: 16; v_gene: TRBV27; abundance: -; j_gene: TRBJ2-3; d_gene: -; CDR3aa: CASSSVGVLGTDTQYF; CDR3nt: TGTGCCAGCAGTTCTGTGGGGGTCTTGGGCACAGATACGCAGTATTTT
len: 16; v_gene: TRBV29-1; abundance: -; j_gene: TRBJ2-3; d_gene: TRBD2; CDR3aa: CSVEEGAGTSADTQYF; CDR3nt: TGCAGCGTTGAAGAAGGGGCGGGGACTAGCGCAGATACGCAGTATTTT
len: 15; v_gene: TRBV7-9; abundance: -; j_gene: TRBJ1-2; d_gene: -; CDR3aa: CASSLGFASNYGYTF; CDR3nt: TGTGCCAGCAGCTTGGGGTTCGCTTCTAACTATGGCTACACCTTC
len: 15; v_gene: TRBV7-9; abundance: -; j_gene: TRBJ1-2; d_gene: -; CDR3aa: CASSLAAGLSYGYTF; CDR3nt: TGTGCCAGCAGCTTAGCGGCAGGGTTAAGCTATGGCTACACCTTC
len: 11; v_gene: TRBV28; abundance: -; j_gene: TRBJ2-7; d_gene: -; CDR3aa: CASSFPSEQYF; CDR3nt: TGTGCCAGCAGTTTCCCCAGCGAGCAGTACTTC
len: 13; v_gene: TRBV11-2; abundance: once; j_gene: TRBJ2-2; d_gene: -; CDR3aa: CASSSGLTGELFF; CDR3nt: TGTGCCAGCAGCTCTGGACTCACCGGGGAGCTGTTTTTT
len: 11; v_gene: TRBV5-4; abundance: few; j_gene: TRBJ2-7; d_gene: TRBD2; CDR3aa: CASSAGGEQYF; CDR3nt: TGTGCCAGCAGCGCGGGGGGCGAGCAGTACTTC
len: 14; v_gene: TRBV5-5; abundance: -; j_gene: TRBJ2-7; d_gene: -; CDR3aa: CASSAGQGAYEQYF; CDR3nt: TGTGCCAGCAGCGCAGGGCAGGGTGCCTACGAGCAGTACTTC
len: 14; v_gene: TRBV4-3; abundance: -; j_gene: TRBJ2-7; d_gene: -; CDR3aa: CASSQDRQGYEQYF; CDR3nt: TGCGCCAGCAGCCAAGACCGCCAGGGCTACGAGCAGTACTTC
len: 16; v_gene: TRBV7-6; abundance: -; j_gene: TRBJ2-2; d_gene: -; CDR3aa: CASSYGGTATLGELFF; CDR3nt: TGTGCCAGCAGCTACGGAGGGACAGCAACTCTCGGGGAGCTGTTTTTT
len: 16; v_gene: TRBV7-9; abundance: -; j_gene: TRBJ2-2; d_gene: -; CDR3aa: CASSLNLAPNTGELFF; CDR3nt: TGTGCCAGCAGCTTAAACCTAGCACCGAACACCGGGGAGCTGTTTTTT
len: 13; v_gene: TRBV2; abundance: once; j_gene: TRBJ2-7; d_gene: -; CDR3aa: CASSEVRAPEQYF; CDR3nt: TGTGCCAGCAGTGAAGTACGAGCTCCCGAGCAGTACTTC
len: 15; v_gene: TRBV5-4; abundance: -; j_gene: TRBJ2-1; d_gene: TRBD2; CDR3aa: CASSSTSGDYNEQFF; CDR3nt: TGTGCCAGCAGCTCAACTAGCGGGGACTACAATGAGCAGTTCTTC
len: 13; v_gene: TRBV10-3; abundance: -; j_gene: TRBJ1-1; d_gene: TRBD1; CDR3aa: CAISAGGGSEAFF; CDR3nt: TGTGCCATCAGTGCAGGGGGTGGGTCTGAAGCTTTCTTT
len: 12; v_gene: TRBV29-1; abundance: -; j_gene: TRBJ2-1; d_gene: -; CDR3aa: CSVPQSYNEQFF; CDR3nt: TGCAGCGTTCCCCAGTCTTACAATGAGCAGTTCTTC
len: 18; v_gene: TRBV7-3; abundance: -; j_gene: TRBJ2-1; d_gene: TRBD1; CDR3aa: CASSFPGTGGSSYNEQFF; CDR3nt: TGTGCCAGCAGCTTCCCCGGGACAGGGGGCTCGTCCTACAATGAGCAGTTCTTC
len: 15; v_gene: TRBV18; abundance: -; j_gene: TRBJ2-3; d_gene: -; CDR3aa: CASSPGLTYTDTQYF; CDR3nt: TGTGCCAGCTCACCAGGACTGACTTACACAGATACGCAGTATTTT
len: 14; v_gene: TRBV11-2; abundance: -; j_gene: TRBJ2-7; d_gene: -; CDR3aa: CASSQSAGPYEQYF; CDR3nt: TGTGCCAGCAGCCAAAGCGCAGGGCCCTACGAGCAGTACTTC
len: 17; v_gene: TRBV4-2; abundance: -; j_gene: TRBJ2-2; d_gene: -; CDR3aa: CASSQAPGARGTGELFF; CDR3nt: TGTGCCAGCAGCCAAGCCCCGGGGGCGAGGGGGACCGGGGAGCTGTTTTTT
len: 16; v_gene: TRBV5-1; abundance: -; j_gene: TRBJ2-2; d_gene: -; CDR3aa: CASSLVFKGGTGELFF; CDR3nt: TGCGCCAGCAGCTTGGTTTTTAAGGGTGGCACCGGGGAGCTGTTTTTT
len: 11; v_gene: TRBV10-3; abundance: -; j_gene: TRBJ1-4; d_gene: -; CDR3aa: CAAGAGEELFF; CDR3nt: TGTGCCGCCGGGGCGGGTGAGGAACTGTTTTTT
len: 16; v_gene: TRBV4-2; abundance: -; j_gene: TRBJ2-7; d_gene: TRBD1; CDR3aa: CASSRRDRGSPGEQYF; CDR3nt: TGTGCCAGCAGCCGTAGGGACAGGGGCTCTCCTGGCGAGCAGTACTTC
len: 14; v_gene: TRBV28; abundance: -; j_gene: TRBJ2-2; d_gene: -; CDR3aa: CASSLAQNTGELFF; CDR3nt: TGTGCCAGCAGTTTAGCGCAGAACACCGGGGAGCTGTTTTTT
len: 15; v_gene: TRBV4-1; abundance: -; j_gene: TRBJ2-1; d_gene: -; CDR3aa: CASSGRETTYNEQFF; CDR3nt: TGCGCCAGCAGCGGGCGAGAAACAACCTACAATGAGCAGTTCTTC
len: 16; v_gene: TRBV7-9; abundance: -; j_gene: TRBJ1-2; d_gene: -; CDR3aa: CASSFVGRGDPYGYTF; CDR3nt: TGTGCCAGCAGCTTTGTGGGACGCGGGGATCCCTATGGCTACACCTTC